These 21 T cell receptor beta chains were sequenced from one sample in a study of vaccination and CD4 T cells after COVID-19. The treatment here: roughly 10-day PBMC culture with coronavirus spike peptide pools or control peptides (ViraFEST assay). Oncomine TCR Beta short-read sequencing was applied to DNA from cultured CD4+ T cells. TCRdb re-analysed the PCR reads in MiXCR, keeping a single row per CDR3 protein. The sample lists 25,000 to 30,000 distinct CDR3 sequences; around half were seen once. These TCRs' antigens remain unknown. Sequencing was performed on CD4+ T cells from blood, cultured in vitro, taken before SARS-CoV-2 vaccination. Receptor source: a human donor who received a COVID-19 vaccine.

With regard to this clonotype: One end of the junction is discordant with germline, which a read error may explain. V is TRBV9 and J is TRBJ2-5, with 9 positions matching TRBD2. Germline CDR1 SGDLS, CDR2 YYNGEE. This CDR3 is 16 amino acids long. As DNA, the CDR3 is TGTGCCAGCAGCGTCTATAGCGGGGGAGACAGGGAGACCCAGTACTTT. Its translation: CASSVYSGGDRETQYF. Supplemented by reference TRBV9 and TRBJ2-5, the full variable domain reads DSGVTQTPKHLITATGQRVTLRCSPRSGDLSVYWYQQSLDQGLQFLIQYYNGEERAKGNILERFSAQQFPDLHSELNLSSLELGDSALYFCASSVYSGGDRETQYFGPGTRLLVL.

CDR3 loop: CASSLGLASLAKNIQYF. The CDR3 DNA reads as TGTGCCAGCAGCTTAGGACTTGCTAGCCTAGCCAAAAACATTCAGTACTTC. The J gene is TRBJ2-4, the V gene TRBV7-2; D might be TRBD2 (5 bases). Germline V CDR1 and CDR2: SGHTA, FQGNSA. This CDR3 is 17 amino acids long. V was pared by 1 base and J by 0 bases, with 13 bases between.

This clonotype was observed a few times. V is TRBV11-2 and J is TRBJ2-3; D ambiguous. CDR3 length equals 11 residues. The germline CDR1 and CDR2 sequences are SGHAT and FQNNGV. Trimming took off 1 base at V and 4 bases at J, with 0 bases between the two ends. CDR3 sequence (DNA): TGTGCCAGCAGCTTAGCAGATACGCAGTATTTT. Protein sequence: CASSLADTQYF. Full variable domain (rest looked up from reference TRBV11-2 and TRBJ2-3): EAGVAQSPRYKIIEKRQSVAFWCNPISGHATLYWYQQILGQGPKLLIQFQNNGVVDDSQLPKDRFSAERLKGVDSTLKIQPAKLEDSAVYLCASSLADTQYFGPGTRLTVL.

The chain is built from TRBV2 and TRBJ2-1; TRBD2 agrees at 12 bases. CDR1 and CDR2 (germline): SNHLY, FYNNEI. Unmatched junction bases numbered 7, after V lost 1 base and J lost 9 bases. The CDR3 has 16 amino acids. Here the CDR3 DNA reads TGTGCCAGCAGTGAAGGGCTAGCGGGGGGGTTTGGTGAGCAGTTCTTC. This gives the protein CASSEGLAGGFGEQFF.

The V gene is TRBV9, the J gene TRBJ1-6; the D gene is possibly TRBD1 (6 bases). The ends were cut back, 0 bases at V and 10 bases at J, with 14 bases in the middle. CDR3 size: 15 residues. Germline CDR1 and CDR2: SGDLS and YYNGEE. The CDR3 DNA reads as TGTGCCAGCAGCGTAGGGGAGGGGGTAGCATCACCCCTCCACTTT. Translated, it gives CASSVGEGVASPLHF.

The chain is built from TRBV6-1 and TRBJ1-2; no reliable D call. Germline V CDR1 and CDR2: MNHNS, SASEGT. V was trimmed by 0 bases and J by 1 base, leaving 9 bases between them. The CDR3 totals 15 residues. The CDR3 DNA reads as TGTGCCAGCAGTGAAGCTCGCATTCTTAACTATGGCTACACCTTC. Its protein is CASSEARILNYGYTF.

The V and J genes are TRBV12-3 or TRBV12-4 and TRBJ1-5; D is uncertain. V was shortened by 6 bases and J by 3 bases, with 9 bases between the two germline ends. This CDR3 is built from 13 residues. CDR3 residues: CASRLGNNQPQHF. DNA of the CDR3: TGTGCCAGCAGACTGGGGAACAATCAGCCCCAGCATTTT.

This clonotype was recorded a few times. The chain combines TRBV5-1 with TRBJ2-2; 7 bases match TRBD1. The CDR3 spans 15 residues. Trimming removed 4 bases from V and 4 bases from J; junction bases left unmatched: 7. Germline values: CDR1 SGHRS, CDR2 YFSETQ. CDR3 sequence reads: CASSADRAGTGELFF. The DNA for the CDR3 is TGCGCCAGCAGCGCTGACAGGGCGGGCACCGGGGAGCTGTTTTTT.

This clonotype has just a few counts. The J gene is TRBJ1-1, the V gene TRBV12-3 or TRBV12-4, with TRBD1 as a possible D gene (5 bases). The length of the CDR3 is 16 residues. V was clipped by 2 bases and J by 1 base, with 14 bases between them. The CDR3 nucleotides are TGTGCCAGCAGTTTAACGGCAGGGCGAGGGAACACTGAAGCTTTCTTT. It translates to CASSLTAGRGNTEAFF.

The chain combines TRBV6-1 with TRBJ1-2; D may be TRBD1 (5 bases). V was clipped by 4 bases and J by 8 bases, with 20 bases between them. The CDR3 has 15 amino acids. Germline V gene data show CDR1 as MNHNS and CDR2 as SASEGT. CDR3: CASSVPGGWDGGYTF. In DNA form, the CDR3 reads TGTGCCAGCAGTGTCCCGGGAGGTTGGGACGGCGGCTACACCTTC.

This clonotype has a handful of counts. In DNA, the CDR3 is TGTGCCAGCAGAAGACAGGGCTCGTGGAGTTCTGAAGCTTTCTTT. It codes for CASRRQGSWSSEAFF. The chain uses TRBV27 and TRBJ1-1, with 7 positions matching TRBD1. CDR1 is MNHEY, CDR2 SMNVEV, per germline (reference sequence). This CDR3 spans 15 amino acids. The ends lost 6 bases at V and 6 bases at J; junction bases unmatched: 13.

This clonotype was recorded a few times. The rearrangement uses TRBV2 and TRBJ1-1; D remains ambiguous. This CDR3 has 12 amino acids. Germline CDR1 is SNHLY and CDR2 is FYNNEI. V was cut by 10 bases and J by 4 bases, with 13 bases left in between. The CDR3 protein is CATIETGTEAFF. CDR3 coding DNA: TGTGCCACCATAGAGACGGGCACTGAAGCTTTCTTT.

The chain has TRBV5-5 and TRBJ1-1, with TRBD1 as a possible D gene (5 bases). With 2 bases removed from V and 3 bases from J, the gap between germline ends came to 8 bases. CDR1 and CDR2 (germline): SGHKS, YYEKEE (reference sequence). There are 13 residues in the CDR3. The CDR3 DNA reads TGTGCCAGCAGCTTTGCACAGGACACTGAAGCTTTCTTT. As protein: CASSFAQDTEAFF.

CDR3 region: CASSPTGSAYGNTIYF. The DNA of the CDR3 is TGTGCCAGCAGCCCAACAGGGTCAGCGTATGGAAACACCATATATTTT. The chain has TRBV6-1 and TRBJ1-3; D is possibly TRBD1 (6 bases). This CDR3 is 16 amino acids long. Germline loops: CDR1 MNHNS, CDR2 SASEGT. Trimming shortened V by 6 bases and J by 3 bases, and 18 bases separated the two germline ends.

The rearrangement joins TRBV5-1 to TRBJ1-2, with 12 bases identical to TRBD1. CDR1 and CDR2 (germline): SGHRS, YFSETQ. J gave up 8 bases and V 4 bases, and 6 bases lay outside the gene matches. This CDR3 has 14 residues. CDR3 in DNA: TGCGCCAGCAGCACCGGGACAGGGGGCGAAGGCTACACCTTC. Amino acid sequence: CASSTGTGGEGYTF.

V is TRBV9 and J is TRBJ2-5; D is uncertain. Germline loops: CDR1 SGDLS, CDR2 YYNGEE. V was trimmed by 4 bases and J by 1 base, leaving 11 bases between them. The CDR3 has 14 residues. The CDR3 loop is CASSNSQAQETQYF. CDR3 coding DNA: TGTGCCAGCAGCAATTCCCAGGCCCAAGAGACCCAGTACTTC.

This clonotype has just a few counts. CDR3 DNA sequence: TGCAGTGCTGGGAGGACAGGGACGGGAAACACCATATATTTT. Protein: CSAGRTGTGNTIYF. The V call is TRBV20-1, the J call TRBJ1-3; 8 positions match TRBD1. The V and J ends lost 5 bases and 4 bases, in that order; junction bases with no gene match: 7. The CDR3 extends over 14 amino acids. Per the germline V gene, CDR1 is DFQATT and CDR2 is SNEGSKA (reference sequence).

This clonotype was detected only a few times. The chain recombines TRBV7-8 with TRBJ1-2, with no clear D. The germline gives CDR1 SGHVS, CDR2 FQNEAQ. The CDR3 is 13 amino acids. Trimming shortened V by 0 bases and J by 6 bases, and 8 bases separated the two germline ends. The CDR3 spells CASSLAATDGYTF. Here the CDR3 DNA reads TGTGCCAGCAGCTTAGCGGCGACGGATGGCTACACCTTC. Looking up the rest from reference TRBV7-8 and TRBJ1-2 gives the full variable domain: GAGVSQSPRYKVAKRGQDVALRCDPISGHVSLFWYQQALGQGPEFLTYFQNEAQLDKSGLPSDRFFAERPEGSVSTLKIQRTQQEDSAVYLCASSLAATDGYTFGSGTRLTVV.

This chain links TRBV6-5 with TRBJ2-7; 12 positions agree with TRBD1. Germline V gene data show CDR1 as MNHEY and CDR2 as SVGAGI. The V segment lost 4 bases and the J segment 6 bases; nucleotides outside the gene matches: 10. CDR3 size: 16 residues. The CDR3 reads CASSSSPGQGAREQYF. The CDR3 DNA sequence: TGTGCCAGCAGTTCATCGCCGGGACAGGGGGCGCGCGAGCAGTACTTC.

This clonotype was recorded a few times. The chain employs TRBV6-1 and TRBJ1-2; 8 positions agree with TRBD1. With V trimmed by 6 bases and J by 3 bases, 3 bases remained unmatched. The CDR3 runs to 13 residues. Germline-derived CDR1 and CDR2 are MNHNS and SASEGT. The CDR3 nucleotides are TGTGCCAGCAGGTCGACAGGGGACTATGGCTACACCTTC. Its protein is CASRSTGDYGYTF.

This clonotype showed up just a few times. CDR3 bases: TGCGCCAGCAGTCACAGACAGGGATGGAGAGGCTACACCTTC. It translates to CASSHRQGWRGYTF. This chain joins TRBV23-1 and TRBJ1-2; 7 positions agree with TRBD1. TRBV23-1 is an ORF for which the function is uncertain. The CDR3 has 14 residues. V lost 3 bases to trimming and J lost 8 bases; unmatched junction nucleotides: 9.